What follows are 30 T cell receptor beta chains derived from one specimen sequenced in a study of cytomegalovirus exposure and HLA in healthy donors (TCRdb year 2017). Library construction relied on the immunoSEQ multiplex PCR assay. The multiplex PCR relied on a mix of 60 forward primers for TCR Vbeta segments and 13 reverse primers for TCR Jbeta segments. TCRdb retrieved this table from immuneACCESS and kept in-frame rearrangements only. Not all clones are present; in checked studies, unresolved V genes account for under half, and no reason is known for the remainder. This sample comprises over 80,000 clones, around 82% of them detected only once. Less than 4% of the sample belongs to the ten largest clones. The sample comprised PBMCs. These TCRs come from a man aged 25 to 40 in good health and CMV-seropositive.

The rearrangement links TRBV6-4 to TRBJ2-1, with 9 bases aligning to TRBD2. The CDR3 is 13 residues long. Germline V lookup: CDR1 MRHNA, CDR2 SNTAGT. J was trimmed by 7 bases and V by 8 bases; bases with no gene match: 6. CDR3 nucleotides: TGTGCCAGCGGGGGACTAGCTGGTAATGAGCAGTTCTTC. This sequence encodes CASGGLAGNEQFF.

The chain is built from TRBV15 and TRBJ1-5; possibly TRBD1 for D (5 bases). CDR3 length: 14 residues. Germline CDR1 reads LNHNV; CDR2 reads YYDKDF (reference sequence). V was pared by 1 base and J by 9 bases, with 13 bases between. The DNA for the CDR3 is TGTGCCACCAGCAGAGGACTAGGCCAGGGGCCCCAGCATTTT. Protein: CATSRGLGQGPQHF.

This clone was found a few times. Here the CDR3 reads CASSARQGTQPQHF. The CDR3 DNA reads as TGTGCCAGCAGTGCTAGACAGGGGACTCAGCCCCAGCATTTT. The chain couples TRBV5-6 to TRBJ1-5, with 8 bases fitting TRBD1. This CDR3 contains 14 residues. J was trimmed by 6 bases and V by 5 bases; bases with no gene match: 7. Germline V lookup: CDR1 SGHDT, CDR2 YYEEEE.

CDR3 protein: CASSSKGQYNEQFF. The CDR3 DNA is TGTGCCAGCAGTTCTAAGGGACAGTACAATGAGCAGTTCTTC. The chain employs TRBV2 and TRBJ2-1; TRBD1 matches at 7 bases. The CDR3 contains 14 residues. CDR1 is SNHLY and CDR2 is FYNNEI in the germline V gene. V lost 5 bases, J lost 4 bases, and 5 bases stayed unmatched.

The table lists this clone with a few counts. The genes are TRBV5-4 and TRBJ2-7; 7 bases are a match to TRBD2. V lost 4 bases to trimming and J lost 4 bases; unmatched junction nucleotides: 2. The CDR3 contains 12 residues. From germline, CDR1 is SGHNT and CDR2 YYREEE (reference sequence). CDR3 sequence: CASSGLDYEQYF. CDR3 DNA sequence: TGTGCCAGCAGCGGACTAGATTACGAGCAGTACTTC.

This clone came up a few times. This chain joins TRBV6-6 and TRBJ1-1; D ambiguous. The CDR3 extends over 16 amino acids. The V end was cut by 5 bases, the J end by 3 bases, with 19 bases between. Germline V gives CDR1 MNHNY, CDR2 SVGAGI (reference sequence). CDR3 amino acids: CASSQMKAGIHTEAFF. The CDR3 DNA sequence: TGTGCCAGCAGTCAAATGAAGGCCGGGATTCACACTGAAGCTTTCTTT.

The rearrangement joins TRBV5-1 to TRBJ2-1; D may be TRBD2 (6 bases). V lost 0 bases and J lost 8, with 15 bases in between. Per germline, CDR1 SGHRS and CDR2 YFSETQ. The CDR3 runs to 15 residues. The chain's CDR3 is CASSLGTWGVDEQFF. The CDR3 DNA is TGCGCCAGCAGCTTGGGTACCTGGGGGGTGGATGAGCAGTTCTTC.

The V gene is TRBV27, the J gene TRBJ2-5; the D gene is possibly TRBD1 (5 bases). The better agreement between TRBJ2-7 and the DNA end casts doubt on the J call. The CDR3 contains 15 residues. Germline V CDR1 and CDR2: MNHEY, SMNVEV (reference sequence). For the CDR3, the DNA is TGTGCCAGCAGTTTCTCTGGACATCTCTCCTACGAGCAGTACTTC. This encodes CASSFSGHLSYEQYF.

The chain carries TRBV19 and TRBJ2-1; TRBD1 matches 7 bases. Looked up from germline, CDR1 is LNHDA and CDR2 is SQIVND (reference sequence). The CDR3 extends over 14 amino acids. Germline trimming cut 5 bases from V and 3 bases from J; bases unmatched to any gene: 4. The CDR3 nucleotides read TGTGCCAGTAGTCGACAGGGATTCTACAATGAGCAGTTCTTC. Its protein is CASSRQGFYNEQFF.

This rearrangement joins TRBV29-1 to TRBJ1-5; the D gene is possibly TRBD1 (5 bases). The CDR3 has 13 amino acids. CDR1 and CDR2 (germline): SQVTM, ANQGSEA. Trimming stripped 5 bases from V and 4 bases from J, with 12 bases between. CDR3: CSVRGDVNQPQHF. For the CDR3, the DNA is TGCAGCGTTCGGGGGGATGTTAATCAGCCCCAGCATTTT.

This rearrangement joins TRBV11-3 to TRBJ2-3, with 10 bases aligning to TRBD2. The J segment lost 8 bases and the V segment lost 5 bases, leaving 13 bases of the junction unmatched. The V gene's germline CDR1 is SGHNT and CDR2 YENEEA. This CDR3 comprises 16 residues. CDR3 residues: CASSLRLAGEGTTQYF. DNA of the CDR3: TGTGCCAGCAGCCTCCGACTAGCGGGTGAGGGGACTACGCAGTATTTT.

V gene TRBV19 combines with J gene TRBJ2-5, with 13 nucleotides matching TRBD2. The DNA end favors TRBJ2-7, so the J call may be wrong. The CDR3 extends over 14 amino acids. From germline, CDR1 is LNHDA and CDR2 SQIVND (reference sequence). The DNA of the CDR3 is TGTGCCAGTAGTATGGGACTAGCGGGATACGAGCAGTACTTC. Protein: CASSMGLAGYEQYF.

This chain links TRBV9 with TRBJ2-7, with 8 bases that match TRBD2. The V and J ends lost 7 bases and 0 bases, in that order; junction bases with no gene match: 6. This CDR3 contains 14 residues. Per germline, CDR1 SGDLS and CDR2 YYNGEE. CDR3 protein: CASGATSASYEQYF. The CDR3 bases are TGTGCCAGCGGCGCGACTAGCGCCTCCTACGAGCAGTACTTC.

CDR3 protein: CASSTRQGSNQPQHF. The CDR3 DNA sequence: TGTGCCAGTAGTACTCGACAGGGGAGCAATCAGCCCCAGCATTTT. This chain links TRBV19 with TRBJ1-5; 8 nucleotides agree with TRBD1. The CDR3 is 15 amino acids. V shed 4 bases and J 1 base; nucleotides not matched to a gene: 3. The germline V gene encodes CDR1 LNHDA and CDR2 SQIVND (reference sequence).

The chain employs TRBV19 and TRBJ2-7, with D hard to call. The length of the CDR3 is 12 residues. Germline assignment: CDR1 LNHDA and CDR2 SQIVND (reference sequence). Trimming took off 6 bases at V and 0 bases at J, with 6 bases between the two ends. In DNA form, the CDR3 reads TGTGCCAGTAGCCCTAGCTCCTACGAGCAGTACTTC. This codes for CASSPSSYEQYF. Combining the CDR3 with reference TRBV19 and TRBJ2-7 gives the whole variable domain DGGITQSPKYLFRKEGQNVTLSCEQNLNHDAMYWYRQDPGQGLRLIYYSQIVNDFQKGDIAEGYSVSREKKESFPLTVTSAQKNPTAFYLCASSPSSYEQYFGPGTRLTVT.

The gene calls are TRBV29-1 and TRBJ2-4; D is uncertain. CDR1 and CDR2 from the germline V gene are SQVTM and ANQGSEA. Trimming pared 5 bases from V and 1 base from J, leaving 9 bases between. The CDR3 loop spans 13 amino acids. DNA for the CDR3: TGCAGCGTTAAAGCCGTGGCCAAAAACATTCAGTACTTC. Protein product: CSVKAVAKNIQYF.

To note about this clone: The same CDR3 is also encoded by other DNA sequences in this sample. The chain joins TRBV15 to TRBJ2-3; 7 positions agree with TRBD2. Germline assignment: CDR1 LNHNV and CDR2 YYDKDF (reference sequence). J gave up 4 bases and V 0 bases, and 7 bases lay outside the gene matches. The length of the CDR3 is 16 residues. The CDR3 sequence: CATSRDRAGVADTQYF. CDR3 nucleotide sequence: TGTGCCACCAGCAGAGATAGGGCGGGAGTAGCAGATACGCAGTATTTT.

The chain's CDR3 is CASSQDGRDLRGPGELFF. The CDR3 DNA is TGTGCCAGCAGCCAAGATGGGAGGGATCTTAGAGGCCCCGGGGAGCTGTTTTTT. The rearrangement uses TRBV4-2 and TRBJ2-2; 7 bases fit TRBD2. CDR1 is LGHNA, CDR2 YNFKEQ, per germline. CDR3 length equals 18 residues. J gave up 6 bases and V 0 bases, and 13 bases lay outside the gene matches.

The rearrangement links TRBV29-1 to TRBJ2-1, with 13 positions matching TRBD2. Germline V gene data show CDR1 as SQVTM and CDR2 as ANQGSEA. J was trimmed by 6 bases and V by 7 bases; bases with no gene match: 3. The CDR3 length is 13 residues. As DNA, the CDR3 is TGCAGCGCCGGGACTAGCGGGACCAATGAGCAGTTCTTC. It is translated as CSAGTSGTNEQFF.

This clone appeared a single time. The rearrangement uses TRBV7-6 and TRBJ2-1; 7 positions agree with TRBD2. Germline CDR1 is SGHVS and CDR2 is FNYEAQ. Trimming removed 5 bases from V and 8 bases from J; junction bases left unmatched: 18. This CDR3 spans 17 amino acids. CDR3 sequence: CASSSTVPGRLYHEQFF. The CDR3 DNA is TGTGCCAGCAGCAGTACGGTTCCCGGGAGGCTATACCATGAGCAGTTCTTC. Variable domain in full (rest from reference TRBV7-6 and TRBJ2-1): GAGVSQSPRYKVTKRGQDVALRCDPISGHVSLYWYRQALGQGPEFLTYFNYEAQQDKSGLPNDRFSAERPEGSISTLTIQRTEQRDSAMYRCASSSTVPGRLYHEQFFGPGTRLTVL.

This clone occurred once. This rearrangement joins TRBV19 to TRBJ2-2, with 11 bases fitting TRBD2. The trim removed 8 bases at V and 6 bases at J, leaving 5 bases unmatched. CDR1 LNHDA and CDR2 SQIVND come from the germline V gene (reference sequence). This CDR3 contains 14 residues. The CDR3 coding sequence is TGTGCCAGTTATGATAGCGGGAGGGCCGGGGAGCTGTTTTTT. This codes for CASYDSGRAGELFF.

This rearrangement joins TRBV6-1 to TRBJ2-7; D may be TRBD2 (6 bases). Per germline, CDR1 MNHNS and CDR2 SASEGT. The CDR3 covers 13 residues. Trimming took off 6 bases at V and 0 bases at J, with 9 bases between the two ends. In DNA, the CDR3 is TGTGCCAGCAGACGGGAGAGCTCCTACGAGCAGTACTTC. Translating it yields CASRRESSYEQYF.

The gene calls are TRBV28 and TRBJ2-7; possible D gene TRBD1, 6 bases. Per germline, CDR1 MDHEN and CDR2 SYDVKM. The CDR3 runs to 13 residues. V was clipped by 2 bases and J by 3 bases, with 8 bases between them. The CDR3 DNA is TGTGCCAGCAGTTTAGGGACAAGCTACGAGCAGTACTTC. Protein sequence: CASSLGTSYEQYF.

This clone was picked up a small number of times. This rearrangement joins TRBV28 to TRBJ1-5, with D possibly matching TRBD1 (6 bases). This CDR3 spans 17 amino acids. The V end was cut by 7 bases, the J end by 4 bases, with 23 bases between. Germline V lookup: CDR1 MDHEN, CDR2 SYDVKM. In nucleotides, the CDR3 is TGTGCCAGCACTCCTGATCGGGGGGGGGCTTTAAATCAGCCCCAGCATTTT. Translated: CASTPDRGGALNQPQHF.

This chain connects TRBV6-6 to TRBJ1-1; possibly TRBD1 for D (6 bases). The CDR3 covers 16 residues. Germline V gene data show CDR1 as MNHNY and CDR2 as SVGAGI (reference sequence). V lost 6 bases to trimming and J lost 0 bases, with 17 bases between them. The CDR3 loop reads CASSYPDRRLNTEAFF. In nucleotides, the CDR3 is TGTGCCAGCAGCTACCCCGACAGGCGATTGAACACTGAAGCTTTCTTT.

The chain has TRBV29-1 and TRBJ2-1; weak D call: TRBD2 (6 bases). The CDR3 totals 13 residues. CDR1 and CDR2 from the germline V gene are SQVTM and ANQGSEA. V lost 5 bases and J lost 7, with 15 bases in between. The CDR3 loop reads CSVRETPGNEQFF. The CDR3 DNA follows: TGCAGCGTTCGGGAGACCCCGGGTAATGAGCAGTTCTTC.

The J gene is TRBJ1-1, the V gene TRBV4-3, with D hard to call. There are 15 residues in the CDR3. Germline-derived CDR1 and CDR2 are LGHNA and YSLEER. The V end lost 1 base, the J end lost 8 bases, and 17 bases lay between the germline ends. CDR3 sequence reads: CASSQVILAREEAFF. Written as DNA, the CDR3 is TGCGCCAGCAGCCAAGTGATTTTGGCCCGGGAGGAAGCTTTCTTT.

The V and J genes are TRBV28 and TRBJ2-7, with D tentatively TRBD1 (5 bases). The germline V gene has CDR1 MDHEN and CDR2 SYDVKM. V was pared by 7 bases and J by 3 bases, with 13 bases between. The CDR3 is 13 residues long. CDR3 protein: CASKRPQGYEQYF. CDR3 bases: TGTGCCAGCAAACGGCCTCAGGGCTACGAGCAGTACTTC.

This chain connects TRBV6-5 to TRBJ2-7, with a weak D call TRBD2 (6 bases). CDR3 length: 15 amino acids. CDR1 is MNHEY, CDR2 SVGAGI, per germline. Trimming took 6 bases from V and 6 from J, leaving 21 bases between them. The CDR3 loop reads CASRAMGLAYSEQYF. As DNA, the CDR3 is TGTGCCAGCAGGGCGATGGGGCTAGCGTACTCCGAGCAGTACTTC.

CDR3 in amino acids: CASGLPPNEQFF. In nucleotides, the CDR3 is TGTGCCAGCGGCCTCCCTCCCAATGAGCAGTTCTTC. This chain joins TRBV28 and TRBJ2-1; D unclear. The germline CDR1 and CDR2 sequences are MDHEN and SYDVKM. The CDR3 covers 12 residues. V was clipped by 8 bases and J by 6 bases, with 11 bases between them.